What follows are 16 T cell receptor beta chains derived from one specimen sequenced in a study of blood T cell repertoires in COVID-19. Libraries were prepared by immunoSEQ multiplex PCR; TCRdb keeps only in-frame clonotypes and omits some of them. Of approximately 170,000 clones detected, 80% to 90% appear once; the ten largest clones hold roughly 1.9%. Input material: peripheral blood. These receptors were obtained from a woman of 80 years or more with acute or convalescent COVID-19.

This clone was picked up a small number of times. This sequence joins TRBV6-2 or TRBV6-3 and TRBJ2-7; TRBD1 aligns across 10 bases. The V gene end was trimmed by 7 bases and the J gene end by 4 bases; junction bases not matched to a gene: 10. The germline V gene encodes CDR1 MNHEY and CDR2 SVGEGT. The CDR3 covers 15 residues. The CDR3 bases are TGTGCCAGCACCCCGGGACAGGGGCGAGGTTACGAGCAGTACTTC. Protein product: CASTPGQGRGYEQYF.

As for this clone: One junction end does not reproduce the germline sequence, and a read error may be involved. Other DNA sequences in the sample encode the same CDR3. The genes are TRBV7-2 and TRBJ2-1; no reliable D call. The CDR3 has 14 amino acids. In germline, CDR1 is SGHTA, CDR2 FQGNSA. CDR3: CASSLAGTAGEQFF. CDR3 coding DNA: TGTGCTAGCAGCTTAGCCGGCACTGCAGGTGAGCAGTTCTTC.

The chain combines TRBV18 with TRBJ1-6, with TRBD1 matching over 7 bases. V lost 6 bases and J lost 8; bases outside the gene matches: 10. Germline values: CDR1 KGHSH, CDR2 LQKENI. CDR3 length: 15 residues. Here the CDR3 reads CASSQEGASDSPLHF. DNA for the CDR3: TGTGCCAGCTCCCAGGAGGGGGCCTCGGATTCACCCCTCCACTTT.

This chain uses TRBV19 with TRBJ2-4, with a possible D match to TRBD2 (5 bases). Germline loops: CDR1 LNHDA, CDR2 SQIVND (reference sequence). Trimming took 7 bases from V and 0 from J, leaving 10 bases between them. The CDR3 spans 14 residues. The CDR3 coding sequence is TGTGCCAGTACTCCCCGGGGAGCCAAAAACATTCAGTACTTC. It is translated as CASTPRGAKNIQYF.

Points on this clone: Different DNA sequences within this sample yield the same CDR3. This chain joins TRBV9 and TRBJ2-5; 11 bases are shared with TRBD2. V shed 4 bases and J 4 bases; nucleotides not matched to a gene: 3. The CDR3 length is 14 residues. In germline, CDR1 is SGDLS, CDR2 YYNGEE. The CDR3 DNA follows: TGTGCCAGCAGCCTAGCGGGAGGTTCAGAGACCCAGTACTTC. Protein sequence: CASSLAGGSETQYF.

This clone was seen only a few times. V and J are TRBV6-2 or TRBV6-3 and TRBJ2-1, with TRBD2 matching 9 bases. This CDR3 comprises 18 residues. Germline lookup yields CDR1 MNHEY and CDR2 SVGEGT. V trimming: 4 bases; J trimming: 0 bases; junction bases outside the gene matches: 10. The CDR3 here is CASSWAGGLSSSYNEQFF. As DNA, the CDR3 is TGTGCCAGCAGTTGGGCGGGAGGGCTTTCTAGCTCCTACAATGAGCAGTTCTTC.

The J gene is TRBJ2-3, the V gene TRBV2; weak D call: TRBD1 (6 bases). CDR1 and CDR2 (germline): SNHLY, FYNNEI. V lost 6 bases to trimming and J lost 3 bases, with 13 bases between them. This CDR3 spans 14 amino acids. Here the CDR3 reads CASSTGSVTDTQYF. CDR3 DNA: TGTGCCAGCAGCACAGGGTCCGTTACAGATACGCAGTATTTT.

This chain joins TRBV19 and TRBJ1-6; TRBD1 matches 8 bases. Unmatched junction bases numbered 4, after V lost 8 bases and J lost 7 bases. The CDR3 is 13 residues long. CDR1 LNHDA and CDR2 SQIVND come from the germline V gene (reference sequence). The CDR3 spells CASGQGGNSPLHF. Here the CDR3 DNA reads TGTGCCAGTGGACAGGGAGGGAATTCACCCCTCCACTTT. Based on the CDR3 plus reference TRBV19 and TRBJ1-6, the full variable domain is DGGITQSPKYLFRKEGQNVTLSCEQNLNHDAMYWYRQDPGQGLRLIYYSQIVNDFQKGDIAEGYSVSREKKESFPLTVTSAQKNPTAFYLCASGQGGNSPLHFGNGTRLTVT.

The sample holds a few counts of this clone. This same CDR3 is encoded by further DNA sequences in the sample. The chain links TRBV28 to TRBJ2-7; TRBD1 might be the D (5 bases). Deletions cut 3 bases from V and 0 bases from J, with 9 bases between. The germline V gene has CDR1 MDHEN and CDR2 SYDVKM. CDR3 size: 14 residues. CDR3 nucleotide sequence: TGTGCCAGCAGTTTCAAAGGGGACTCCTACGAGCAGTACTTC. Translating gives CASSFKGDSYEQYF.

Comments on this clone: Other DNA sequences in the sample encode the same CDR3. CDR3 nucleotides: TGCAGCGTTGCCCGGGACAGGCAAGAGACCCAGTACTTC. It specifies CSVARDRQETQYF. The rearrangement joins TRBV29-1 to TRBJ2-5, with TRBD1 identical over 8 bases. Germline V gives CDR1 SQVTM, CDR2 ANQGSEA. The CDR3 contains 13 residues. J gave up 2 bases and V 4 bases, and 3 bases lay outside the gene matches.

This clone was seen a few times. The genes are TRBV4-2 and TRBJ2-7; 7 bases fit TRBD2. V was pared by 4 bases and J by 3 bases, with 9 bases of the junction left unmatched. From germline, CDR1 is LGHNA and CDR2 YNFKEQ. The CDR3 runs 15 residues. Written as DNA, the CDR3 is TGTGCCAGCAGCCTTCTCGGGACTACAAGCTACGAGCAGTACTTC. Translated: CASSLLGTTSYEQYF.

The rearrangement joins TRBV10-1 to TRBJ2-1, with 11 positions matching TRBD2. From germline, CDR1 is WNHNN and CDR2 SYGVQD (reference sequence). The CDR3 spans 16 residues. V shed 0 bases and J 7 bases; nucleotides not matched to a gene: 5. The CDR3 loop is CASSESLSGRANEQFF. The CDR3 DNA sequence: TGCGCCAGCAGTGAGTCACTTAGCGGGAGGGCTAATGAGCAGTTCTTC.

V and J are TRBV9 and TRBJ2-3; 10 bases map to TRBD1. The CDR3 is 16 amino acids. Trimming removed 1 base from V and 3 bases from J; junction bases left unmatched: 5. Germline V gene sequence: CDR1 SGDLS, CDR2 YYNGEE. Here the CDR3 DNA reads TGTGCCAGCAGCGTAAGTGGGACAGGGGCGACAGATACGCAGTATTTT. Residues: CASSVSGTGATDTQYF.

This chain joins TRBV5-6 and TRBJ1-6; 7 bases match TRBD1. In germline, CDR1 is SGHDT, CDR2 YYEEEE. This CDR3 has 16 residues. V was clipped by 3 bases and J by 5 bases; unmatched bases: 8. CDR3 DNA sequence: TGTGCCAGCAGCTACCCGACAGGGCTGGATAATTCACCCCTCCACTTT. This codes for CASSYPTGLDNSPLHF. Full variable domain (outside the CDR3, taken from reference TRBV5-6 and TRBJ1-6): DAGVTQSPTHLIKTRGQQVTLRCSPKSGHDTVSWYQQALGQGPQFIFQYYEEEERQRGNFPDRFSGHQFPNYSSELNVNALLLGDSALYLCASSYPTGLDNSPLHFGNGTRLTVT.

The J gene is TRBJ1-5, the V gene TRBV15, with TRBD1 identical over 12 bases. The CDR3 length is 16 residues. The germline gives CDR1 LNHNV, CDR2 YYDKDF (reference sequence). With V trimmed by 5 bases and J by 7 bases, 9 bases remained unmatched. CDR3 sequence: CATSGPGTGGRQPQHF. The CDR3 coding sequence is TGTGCCACCAGCGGACCCGGGACAGGGGGCCGACAGCCCCAGCATTTT. Filled out from reference TRBV15 and TRBJ1-5, the complete variable domain reads DAMVIQNPRYQVTQFGKPVTLSCSQTLNHNVMYWYQQKSSQAPKLLFHYYDKDFNNEADTPDNFQSRRPNTSFCFLDIRSPGLGDTAMYLCATSGPGTGGRQPQHFGDGTRLSIL.

In its sample, this clone was seen once. This chain connects TRBV18 to TRBJ2-1; weak D call: TRBD1 (6 bases). The germline V and J ends were trimmed by 3 bases and 4 bases, with 13 bases remaining between them. CDR3 length equals 15 residues. CDR1 KGHSH and CDR2 LQKENI come from the germline V gene. The CDR3 protein is CASSPPRGPYNEQFF. CDR3 DNA: TGTGCCAGCTCACCCCCCAGGGGCCCGTACAATGAGCAGTTCTTC. Combining the CDR3 with reference TRBV18 and TRBJ2-1 gives the whole variable domain NAGVMQNPRHLVRRRGQEARLRCSPMKGHSHVYWYRQLPEEGLKFMVYLQKENIIDESGMPKERFSAEFPKEGPSILRIQQVVRGDSAAYFCASSPPRGPYNEQFFGPGTRLTVL.